Reported below is one T cell receptor (beta chain). CDR1 is SEHNR, CDR2 FQNEAQ, per germline (reference sequence). The V end lost 1 base, the J end lost 5 bases, and 12 bases lay between the germline ends. This CDR3 comprises 14 residues. All of the isolated RNA was reverse transcribed, so expressed TCRB transcripts were sequenced. Produced via immunoSEQ multiplex PCR; TCRdb's table is partial and in-frame only. The sample has about 220,000 clones; roughly a tenth are singletons. These data are taken from a study of beta chain features in type 1 diabetes. This rearrangement joins TRBV7-9 to TRBJ2-7; perhaps TRBD1 as D (6 bases). Sequencing used central memory CD4+ T cells from blood. The sequence came from a man younger than 35 in good health. The CDR3 DNA is TGTGCCAGCAGCTTAGAACAGGGTAGTGACGAGCAGTACTTC. Protein sequence: CASSLEQGSDEQYF.